This T cell receptor (beta chain) was found in a study of shared clonotypes between healthy human individuals. Broader study findings: For naive CD4 cells, roughly 5.5% of clonotypes were shared across a few donors. Only a few donors were included, so the genetic and exposure-history diversity represented was limited.

Trimming removed 3 bases at V and 7 bases at J, with 9 bases between. Per germline, CDR1 MDHEN and CDR2 SYDVKM. The CDR3 spans 12 residues. Clones were sequenced by immunoSEQ multiplex PCR, and TCRdb holds only the in-frame ones, with some missing. The profile shows over 1.4 million clones, over 95% of them singletons. Comment on this clone: The antigen is unknown.

This receptor was obtained from a man aged 25-45 years in good health. Sequencing input: naive CD4+ T cells sorted from blood. Documented subset: CD45RA+ positively selected. The rearrangement uses TRBV28 and TRBJ1-2; D unresolved. The CDR3 sequence is CASSLLHAGYTF. As DNA, the CDR3 is TGTGCCAGCAGTTTGTTGCACGCTGGCTACACCTTC.